This entry describes one TCR beta chain. The antigen remains unidentified. The sample originates from a study of shared clonotypes between healthy human individuals. About the study: Serving as donors were a couple of women and a few men, whose ages spanned 18 to 49.

Findings and caveats of the study: Sampling involved blood alone; tissue repertoires likely differ.

Generated by immunoSEQ multiplex PCR, the TCRdb table keeps only in-frame clones and is missing some. The sample lists some 1.5 million clones, 95% to 99% occurring once. Subsets obtained from CD4+ cells comprised CD45RA+ naive and CD45RA-negative memory cells. V was cut by 7 bases and J by 8 bases, with 27 bases left in between. The germline V gene has CDR1 LNHDA and CDR2 SQIVND (reference sequence). The CDR3 extends over 17 amino acids. This chain joins TRBV19 and TRBJ2-1; D possibly matches TRBD1 or TRBD2 (5 bases each). Sequencing used naive CD4+ T cells sorted from blood. As to subset: CD45RA+ positively selected. The origin of this receptor is a man younger than 40 in good health. The CDR3 DNA follows: TGTGCCAGTACCGCTCTCCGCGCGGGCCGGGGCACAGATGAGCAGTTCTTC. Translation: CASTALRAGRGTDEQFF.